This T cell receptor beta chain derives from a study of cytotoxic CD8 clonotypes in ibrutinib-treated CLL. This clone was detected only once. Clones were read by immunoSEQ multiplex PCR, and TCRdb kept only the in-frame ones, dropping some. This sample has some 14,000 clones, with 55% to 75% found just once. V lost 2 bases, J lost 4 bases, and 11 bases stayed unmatched. Germline values: CDR1 SGHAT, CDR2 FQNNGV. The CDR3 length is 17 residues. This sample comprised PBMCs, obtained before ibrutinib treatment. The chain employs TRBV11-2 and TRBJ2-1, with 7 bases fitting TRBD1. This sequence was found in a human donor with chronic lymphocytic leukemia. CDR3 loop: CASSLLRADRAYNEQFF. Here the CDR3 DNA reads TGTGCCAGCAGCTTATTACGGGCCGACAGGGCGTACAATGAGCAGTTCTTC.